The 25 T cell receptor beta chains below were found in one sample sequenced in a study of quantifying T cell responses using KT2 cells. Overall study: Reverse transcription used primers in the TCR alpha and beta constant regions.

A single-stranded UMI oligo with SP2 sequence was ligated to cDNA 3' ends. First-round PCR used about 4 cycles and beta primers RC1.1 and RC1.2 covering TRBC1 and TRBC2. A single record per CDR3 protein comes from TCRdb applying MiXCR to the UMI-ligation and nested PCR reads. The table has 45,000 to 65,000 distinct CDR3 sequences, approximately 13% seen once; the top ten hold roughly 10%. Material: PBMCs spiked with cells of the T cell clone KT2. The source of these receptors is a human donor.

The chain couples TRBV7-9 to TRBJ1-3; D is undetermined. V was shortened by 2 bases and J by 5 bases, with 10 bases between the two germline ends. The CDR3 is made up of 14 amino acids. Germline CDR1 is SEHNR and CDR2 is FQNEAQ (reference sequence). The CDR3 is CASSLSGLRNTIYF. CDR3 DNA: TGTGCCAGCAGCTTATCCGGGCTGAGAAACACCATATATTTT. Looking up the rest from reference TRBV7-9 and TRBJ1-3 gives the full variable domain: DTGVSQNPRHKITKRGQNVTFRCDPISEHNRLYWYRQTLGQGPEFLTYFQNEAQLEKSRLLSDRFSAERPKGSFSTLEIQRTEQGDSAMYLCASSLSGLRNTIYFGEGSWLTVV.

The CDR3 region has the DNA TGTGCCAGCAGCTTTCGTTCCCATAGCGGGCGTAACACCGGGGAGCTGTTTTTT. This gives the protein CASSFRSHSGRNTGELFF. This chain links TRBV3-1 with TRBJ2-2, with 7 bases lining up with TRBD2. With 5 bases clipped from V and 2 bases from J, the junction kept 14 bases outside the gene matches. The CDR3 contains 18 residues. Germline assignment: CDR1 LGHDT and CDR2 YNNKEL (reference sequence).

The chain is built from TRBV12-3 or TRBV12-4 and TRBJ2-5; tentative D call: TRBD2 (6 bases). The CDR3 length is 16 residues. V was cut by 1 base and J by 4 bases, with 16 bases left in between. The CDR3 DNA reads as TGTGCCAGCAGTTTAGGCGGGACTGCCGGGGGAGAGACCCAGTACTTC. This codes for CASSLGGTAGGETQYF.

There are a few counts of this clonotype. The rearrangement uses TRBV20-1 and TRBJ2-1; the match to TRBD2 covers 10 bases. The CDR3 totals 15 residues. Germline V lookup: CDR1 DFQATT, CDR2 SNEGSKA (reference sequence). V gave up 2 bases and J gave up 7 bases; unmatched junction bases: 8. CDR3 sequence (DNA): TGCAGTGCTAGACCCTCTAGCGGGAGTGGGAATGAGCAGTTCTTC. This sequence encodes CSARPSSGSGNEQFF.

In this sample, this clonotype turned up many times. V usage is TRBV19 and J usage is TRBJ2-1, with D possibly matching TRBD2 (6 bases). The V and J ends lost 0 bases and 7 bases respectively, with 19 bases between them. The CDR3 consists of 17 residues. Looked up from germline, CDR1 is LNHDA and CDR2 is SQIVND (reference sequence). The CDR3 bases are TGTGCCAGTAGTATAGACCGAGCGGCCGGCGGGAAGAATGAGCAGTTCTTC. Protein: CASSIDRAAGGKNEQFF.

This clonotype was seen a handful of times. This chain connects TRBV9 to TRBJ1-1; D not certain. In germline, CDR1 is SGDLS, CDR2 YYNGEE. With 0 bases removed from V and 4 bases from J, the gap between germline ends came to 16 bases. This CDR3 is built from 16 residues. The CDR3 region has the DNA TGTGCCAGCAGCGTAGATTTCGGCGCCTGGGGCACTGAAGCTTTCTTT. The encoded protein is CASSVDFGAWGTEAFF.

This clonotype turned up a few times. The rearrangement joins TRBV13 to TRBJ2-5; D gene unclear. Trimming took off 2 bases at V and 5 bases at J, with 21 bases between the two ends. CDR1 PRHDT and CDR2 FYEKMQ come from the germline V gene (reference sequence). This CDR3 spans 17 amino acids. The CDR3 DNA follows: TGTGCCAGCAGCTTATCTCCTCCTAGACGGTTGAGGGAGACCCAGTACTTC. Residues: CASSLSPPRRLRETQYF.

The chain carries TRBV23-1 and TRBJ2-7; 12 bases fit TRBD1. TRBV23-1 is an ORF; its function is uncertain. The CDR3 length is 17 residues. V lost 3 bases and J lost 2; bases outside the gene matches: 8. Here the CDR3 DNA reads TGCGCCAGCAGTCAGTTTCCGGGACAGGGGGCTCCCTACGAGCAGTACTTC. Translating gives CASSQFPGQGAPYEQYF.

This clonotype was detected only a few times. V usage is TRBV29-1 and J usage is TRBJ2-1; TRBD2 matches at 13 bases. Germline CDR1 reads SQVTM; CDR2 reads ANQGSEA. This CDR3 spans 14 amino acids. With 5 bases clipped from V and 6 bases from J, the junction kept 4 bases outside the gene matches. The CDR3 sequence is CSVPRTSGSNEQFF. CDR3 bases: TGCAGCGTTCCCCGGACTAGCGGGAGCAATGAGCAGTTCTTC.

This clonotype was observed a few times. This chain links TRBV6-5 with TRBJ1-2; no clear D gene. This CDR3 has 12 residues. Trimming removed 7 bases from V and 8 bases from J, with 14 bases in between. Germline V gene data show CDR1 as MNHEY and CDR2 as SVGAGI. The CDR3 DNA reads as TGTGCCAGCACGCGGGAAGGCTACGGCTACACCTTC. As protein: CASTREGYGYTF.

This clonotype appeared a few times. The V and J genes are TRBV18 and TRBJ2-3, with 8 bases matching TRBD2. Germline V gene data show CDR1 as KGHSH and CDR2 as LQKENI. Trimming took 4 bases from V and 6 from J; bases not matched to a gene: 6. The CDR3 loop spans 14 amino acids. The CDR3 region has the DNA TGTGCCAGCTCACAGGCGGGAGGTTTGGATACGCAGTATTTT. It yields the protein CASSQAGGLDTQYF.

This clonotype appeared many times. The V call is TRBV10-3, the J call TRBJ2-7; D is uncertain. V was cut by 6 bases and J by 0 bases, with 6 bases left in between. This CDR3 spans 12 amino acids. Germline V gives CDR1 ENHRY, CDR2 SYGVKD. The CDR3 region is CAISQVSYEQYF. CDR3 nucleotide sequence: TGTGCCATCAGCCAGGTCTCCTACGAGCAGTACTTC.

The V call is TRBV14, the J call TRBJ2-7; TRBD1 might be the D (6 bases). The ends were cut back, 4 bases at V and 6 bases at J, with 13 bases in the middle. The CDR3 contains 13 residues. Per the germline V gene, CDR1 is SGHDN and CDR2 is FVKESK. The CDR3 region is CASSPYTGFEQYF. CDR3 DNA: TGTGCCAGCAGCCCCTATACAGGGTTCGAGCAGTACTTC.

This rearrangement joins TRBV6-2 or TRBV6-3 to TRBJ2-1; possibly TRBD2 for D (6 bases). The V gene lost 6 bases and the J gene lost 6 bases, with 9 bases spanning the gap. This CDR3 is built from 12 residues. Germline loops: CDR1 MNHEY, CDR2 SVGEGT. CDR3 in DNA: TGTGCCAGCAGCCAACTAGCCAATGAGCAGTTCTTC. Translating gives CASSQLANEQFF.

Comment on this clonotype: Being one base from a much bigger clone, this may be a read error. The V gene is TRBV24-1, the J gene TRBJ2-2, with D perhaps assigned TRBD1 or TRBD2 (6 bases each). Germline CDR1 and CDR2: KGHDR and SFDVKD. The CDR3 runs to 14 residues. CDR3: CATRGGGNTGELIF. In DNA form, the CDR3 reads TGTGCCACCAGAGGAGGGGGAAACACCGGGGAGCTGATTTTT.

DNA of the CDR3: TGTGCCAGCAGCCAAAGGGGACAGTTTCTAAAGGATAGCAATCAGCCCCAGCATTTT. Its protein product is CASSQRGQFLKDSNQPQHF. The V gene is TRBV14, the J gene TRBJ1-5; 7 positions agree with TRBD1. CDR1 is SGHDN and CDR2 is FVKESK in the germline V gene. V trimming: 2 bases; J trimming: 0 bases; junction bases outside the gene matches: 13. The CDR3 sequence is 19 residues long.

V is TRBV15 and J is TRBJ2-7; D call uncertain. Deletions cut 6 bases from V and 2 bases from J, with 11 bases between. The CDR3 loop spans 13 amino acids. From germline, CDR1 is LNHNV and CDR2 YYDKDF (reference sequence). This CDR3 is CATSHLLPYEQYF. Here the CDR3 DNA reads TGTGCCACCAGTCACCTTTTACCCTACGAGCAGTACTTC.

This chain joins TRBV2 and TRBJ1-2; no clear D gene. The CDR3 length is 13 residues. Trimming shortened V by 6 bases and J by 5 bases, and 13 bases separated the two germline ends. In germline, CDR1 is SNHLY, CDR2 FYNNEI. The CDR3 protein is CASRKYTGYGYTF. DNA for the CDR3: TGTGCCAGCAGAAAGTACACGGGGTATGGCTACACCTTC.

The gene calls are TRBV12-3 or TRBV12-4 and TRBJ2-1; 14 bases are shared with TRBD2. The junction had 5 bases not matched to a gene; V was cut back by 4 bases and J by 3 bases. This CDR3 region has 17 residues. CDR3 sequence: CASSYPGLAGVYNEQFF. The CDR3 DNA follows: TGTGCCAGCAGTTACCCGGGACTAGCGGGAGTCTACAATGAGCAGTTCTTC.

This clonotype was found a few times. V usage is TRBV12-3 or TRBV12-4 and J usage is TRBJ1-2; a weak D match, TRBD1 (5 bases). This CDR3 is 14 amino acids long. V was trimmed by 6 bases and J by 4 bases, leaving 15 bases between them. CDR3 residues: CASSSPGGAYGYTF. The CDR3 DNA sequence: TGTGCCAGCAGCAGCCCTGGAGGGGCCTATGGCTACACCTTC.

There are many counts of this clonotype. The chain employs TRBV29-1 and TRBJ1-1; 9 bases align to TRBD1. The CDR3 loop spans 12 amino acids. V shed 6 bases, J shed 12 bases, and the junction held 11 bases outside the gene matches. CDR1 and CDR2 from the germline V gene are SQVTM and ANQGSEA. In nucleotides, the CDR3 is TGCAGCGTGGGACCGGGACAGGGAAGAACTTTCTTT. It translates to CSVGPGQGRTFF. The full variable domain, rest sourced from reference TRBV29-1 and TRBJ1-1, is SAVISQKPSRDICQRGTSLTIQCQVDSQVTMMFWYRQQPGQSLTLIATANQGSEATYESGFVIDKFPISRPNLTFSTLTVSNMSPEDSSIYLCSVGPGQGRTFFGQGTRLTVV.

This clonotype was observed at least ten times. The V gene is TRBV10-2, the J gene TRBJ1-2; maybe TRBD1 (6 bases). The CDR3 sequence is 13 residues long. Per the germline V gene, CDR1 is WSHSY and CDR2 is SAAADI. Trimming removed 3 bases from V and 4 bases from J, with 9 bases in between. The CDR3 here is CASSDLGGYGYTF. CDR3 DNA: TGCGCCAGCAGTGACTTAGGGGGCTATGGCTACACCTTC.

The CDR3 reads CASSPLRQAPNEKLFF. CDR3 DNA: TGTGCCAGCAGCCCGCTTCGACAGGCCCCTAATGAAAAACTGTTTTTT. V is TRBV7-8 and J is TRBJ1-4; weak D call: TRBD1 (6 bases). The germline V gene encodes CDR1 SGHVS and CDR2 FQNEAQ. V lost 5 bases to trimming and J lost 3 bases, with 16 bases between them. The CDR3 covers 16 residues.

Only a few counts were recorded for this clonotype. The rearrangement links TRBV3-1 to TRBJ1-6; D call uncertain. CDR1 and CDR2 (germline): LGHDT, YNNKEL (reference sequence). Trimming took 0 bases from V and 8 from J, leaving 11 bases between them. The CDR3 loop spans 15 amino acids. The CDR3 sequence: CASSQETPGDSPLHF. The CDR3 bases are TGTGCCAGCAGCCAAGAAACGCCTGGTGATTCACCCCTCCACTTT.

Ten or more counts support this clonotype. V usage is TRBV12-3 or TRBV12-4 and J usage is TRBJ2-7; D possibly uses TRBD1 or TRBD2 (5 bases each). The CDR3 has 13 amino acids. The germline V and J ends were trimmed by 2 bases and 6 bases, with 11 bases remaining between them. In nucleotides, the CDR3 is TGTGCCAGCAGTTTAAGGGACGGAGTCGAGCAGTACTTC. Its protein product is CASSLRDGVEQYF.